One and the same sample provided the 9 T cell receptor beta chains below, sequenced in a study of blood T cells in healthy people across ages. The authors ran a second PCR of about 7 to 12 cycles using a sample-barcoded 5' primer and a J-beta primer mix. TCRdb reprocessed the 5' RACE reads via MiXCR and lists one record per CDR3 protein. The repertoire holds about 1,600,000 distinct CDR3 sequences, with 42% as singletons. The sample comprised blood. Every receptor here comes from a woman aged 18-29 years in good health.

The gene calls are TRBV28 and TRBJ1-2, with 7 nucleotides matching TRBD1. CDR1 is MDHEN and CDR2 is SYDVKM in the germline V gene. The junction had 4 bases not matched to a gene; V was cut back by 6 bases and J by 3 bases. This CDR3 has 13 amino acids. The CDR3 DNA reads TGTGCCAGCAGAATTACAGGGGACTATGGCTACACCTTC. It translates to CASRITGDYGYTF.

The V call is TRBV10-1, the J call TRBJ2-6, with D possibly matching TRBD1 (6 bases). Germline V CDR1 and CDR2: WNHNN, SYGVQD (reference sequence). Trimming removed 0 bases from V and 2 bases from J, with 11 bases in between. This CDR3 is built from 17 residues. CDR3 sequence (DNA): TGCGCCAGCAGTGAGTCGAAACGACAGGCTGGGGCCAACGTCCTGACTTTC. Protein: CASSESKRQAGANVLTF.

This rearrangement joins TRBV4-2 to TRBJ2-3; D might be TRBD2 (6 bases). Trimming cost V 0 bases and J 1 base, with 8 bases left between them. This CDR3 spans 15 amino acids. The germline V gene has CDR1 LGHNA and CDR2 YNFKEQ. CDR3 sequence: CASSQEERGTDTQYF. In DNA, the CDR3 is TGTGCCAGCAGCCAAGAGGAGCGGGGCACAGATACGCAGTATTTT.

The CDR3 bases are TGCAGTGCTATTCCCACAGGGACCCCCTATGGCTACACCTTC. Its translation: CSAIPTGTPYGYTF. The chain employs TRBV20-1 and TRBJ1-2, with a weak D call TRBD1 (6 bases). CDR1 is DFQATT, CDR2 SNEGSKA, per germline (reference sequence). V was cut by 4 bases and J by 4 bases, with 16 bases left in between. The CDR3 has 14 amino acids.

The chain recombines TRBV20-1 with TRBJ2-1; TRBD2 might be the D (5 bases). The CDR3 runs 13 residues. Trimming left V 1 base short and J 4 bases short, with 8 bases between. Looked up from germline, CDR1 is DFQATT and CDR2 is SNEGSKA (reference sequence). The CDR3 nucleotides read TGCAGTGCTAGAGCTAGCTGGTACAATGAGCAGTTCTTC. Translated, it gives CSARASWYNEQFF.

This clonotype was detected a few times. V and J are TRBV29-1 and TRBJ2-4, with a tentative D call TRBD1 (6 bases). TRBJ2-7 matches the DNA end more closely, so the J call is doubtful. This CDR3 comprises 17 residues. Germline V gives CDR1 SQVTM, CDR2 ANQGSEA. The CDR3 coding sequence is TGCAGCGTTGAAATACTTTCCGGCAGGGGTCTCCCCTACGAGCAGTACTTC. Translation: CSVEILSGRGLPYEQYF.

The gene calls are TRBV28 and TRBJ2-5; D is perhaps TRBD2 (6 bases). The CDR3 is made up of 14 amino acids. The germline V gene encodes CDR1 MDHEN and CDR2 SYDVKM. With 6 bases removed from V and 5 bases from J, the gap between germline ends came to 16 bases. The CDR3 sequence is CASRPFGGTETQYF. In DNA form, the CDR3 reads TGTGCCAGCAGACCATTCGGAGGGACGGAGACCCAGTACTTC.

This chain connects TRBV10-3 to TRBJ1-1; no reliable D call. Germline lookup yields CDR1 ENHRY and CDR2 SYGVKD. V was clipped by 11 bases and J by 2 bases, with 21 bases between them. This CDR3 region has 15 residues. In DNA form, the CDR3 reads TGTGCCGCCGGCGAATTAGGCGGACTTAACACTGAAGCTTTCTTT. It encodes CAAGELGGLNTEAFF.

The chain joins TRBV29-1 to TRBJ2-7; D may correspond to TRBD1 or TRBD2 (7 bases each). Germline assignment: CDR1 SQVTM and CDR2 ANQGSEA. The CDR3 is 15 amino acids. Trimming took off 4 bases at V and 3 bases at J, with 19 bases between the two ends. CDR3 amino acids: CSVAGGLAADYEQYF. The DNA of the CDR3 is TGCAGCGTTGCAGGGGGGCTAGCGGCAGACTACGAGCAGTACTTC.